These T cell receptor beta chains were read from a single sample in a study of blood T cells in healthy people across ages. Each CDR3 protein gets one entry after TCRdb re-called the 5' RACE reads with MiXCR. This sample has hundreds of thousands of distinct CDR3 sequences, with 45% to 65% found just once. The sequencing input was blood. The receptors stem from a man aged 55 to 70 in good health. Each CDR3 is given with its conserved first and last residue. The D gene is left open where the match is weak. Size values are once, few and many counts, or a class for expanded clones, and some rows have none.

d_call: -
j_call: TRBJ2-7
v_call: TRBV2
clone_size: few
cdr3_nt: TGTGCCAGCAGACCGGACAGAGCGGGCGAGCAGTACTTC
cdr3_aa: CASRPDRAGEQYF

d_call: -
j_call: TRBJ2-3
v_call: TRBV11-2
clone_size: -
cdr3_nt: TGTGCCAGCAGCTTAGCCCACAGGGTGTTCACAGATACGCAGTATTTT
cdr3_aa: CASSLAHRVFTDTQYF

d_call: -
j_call: TRBJ1-5
v_call: TRBV6-5
clone_size: -
cdr3_nt: TGTGCCAGCAGCTCCATCTCAGGACGGGAAAATCAGCCCCAGCATTTT
cdr3_aa: CASSSISGRENQPQHF

d_call: -
j_call: TRBJ2-5
v_call: TRBV21-1
clone_size: few
cdr3_nt: TGTGCCACCCTACTGTCAATTAAGCGGACGGGAGGGGAGACCCAGTACTTC
cdr3_aa: CATLLSIKRTGGETQYF

d_call: -
j_call: TRBJ2-7
v_call: TRBV7-9
clone_size: -
cdr3_nt: TGTGCCAGCAGCACCACTCGATCGGGGGCGAGTTCCTACGAGCAGTACTTC
cdr3_aa: CASSTTRSGASSYEQYF

d_call: -
j_call: TRBJ2-3
v_call: TRBV20-1
clone_size: -
cdr3_nt: TGCAGTGCTAGAGAGGGGGTCACAGATACGCAGTATTTT
cdr3_aa: CSAREGVTDTQYF

d_call: -
j_call: TRBJ2-4
v_call: TRBV29-1
clone_size: -
cdr3_nt: TGCAGCGTTGAAGACCCAGGGACCGACTTAAACATTCAGTACTTC
cdr3_aa: CSVEDPGTDLNIQYF

d_call: TRBD2
j_call: TRBJ2-5
v_call: TRBV29-1
clone_size: -
cdr3_nt: TGCAGCGTTGATGTAGCGGGGGGCCCAGAGACCCAGTACTTC
cdr3_aa: CSVDVAGGPETQYF

d_call: -
j_call: TRBJ2-4
v_call: TRBV20-1
clone_size: few
cdr3_nt: TGCAGTGCTAGAGAGGCGGGGACCCACAATGAGCAGTACTTC
cdr3_aa: CSAREAGTHNEQYF

d_call: -
j_call: TRBJ2-5
v_call: TRBV21-1
clone_size: few
cdr3_nt: TGTGCCAGCAGTACACGCGGGGTCGCCAAAGAGACCCAGTACTTC
cdr3_aa: CASSTRGVAKETQYF

d_call: -
j_call: TRBJ2-6
v_call: TRBV24-1
clone_size: many
cdr3_nt: TGTGCCACCTCCCAGTTCGGGACATCCCCATCTGTGGGGTCTGGGGCCAACGTCCTGACTTTC
cdr3_aa: CATSQFGTSPSVGSGANVLTF

d_call: TRBD1
j_call: TRBJ2-6
v_call: TRBV27
clone_size: -
cdr3_nt: TGTGCCAGCAGTCGGGGACAGAGCTCTGGGGCCAACGTCCTGACTTTC
cdr3_aa: CASSRGQSSGANVLTF

d_call: TRBD2
j_call: TRBJ2-5
v_call: TRBV11-2
clone_size: -
cdr3_nt: TGTGCCAGCAGCTTATCGCTAGCGGGTTTAAGTGGAGAGACCCAGTACTTC
cdr3_aa: CASSLSLAGLSGETQYF

d_call: -
j_call: TRBJ2-1
v_call: TRBV14
clone_size: -
cdr3_nt: TGTGCCAGCAGCCAAGAACAGGCATACTACAATGAGCAGTTCTTC
cdr3_aa: CASSQEQAYYNEQFF

d_call: TRBD2
j_call: TRBJ2-7
v_call: TRBV10-2
clone_size: -
cdr3_nt: TGCGCCAGCAGTGAGTCGGGACTAGCGGGAACCTACGAGCAGTACTTC
cdr3_aa: CASSESGLAGTYEQYF

d_call: TRBD2
j_call: TRBJ2-3
v_call: TRBV20-1
clone_size: few
cdr3_nt: TGCAGTGCCCCCAGCGGGGGGGTAGATACGCAGTATTTT
cdr3_aa: CSAPSGGVDTQYF

d_call: -
j_call: TRBJ2-7
v_call: TRBV5-4
clone_size: -
cdr3_nt: TGTGCCAGCAGCCCTCAGGGGCGCGGTTCCTACGAGCAGTACTTC
cdr3_aa: CASSPQGRGSYEQYF

d_call: -
j_call: TRBJ2-1
v_call: TRBV7-6
clone_size: -
cdr3_nt: TGTGCCAGCAGCTTAGCGGACCTCTGGGATGAGCAGTTCTTC
cdr3_aa: CASSLADLWDEQFF

d_call: -
j_call: TRBJ2-4
v_call: TRBV12-3/TRBV12-4
clone_size: few
cdr3_nt: TGTGCCAGCAGTTTAACGGGGCTCCAAAACATTCAGTACTTC
cdr3_aa: CASSLTGLQNIQYF

d_call: -
j_call: TRBJ2-5
v_call: TRBV20-1
clone_size: -
cdr3_nt: TGCAGTGCCAATGCCCTCCAGACCCAGTACTTC
cdr3_aa: CSANALQTQYF

d_call: -
j_call: TRBJ2-7
v_call: TRBV12-3/TRBV12-4
clone_size: -
cdr3_nt: TGTGCCAGCAGCCCGGTAGGGGTTGACGAGCAGTACTTC
cdr3_aa: CASSPVGVDEQYF

d_call: -
j_call: TRBJ2-4
v_call: TRBV15
clone_size: few
cdr3_nt: TGTGCCACCAGCAGAGTCGGGGCAGGGGCCCTAGCCAAAAACATTCAGTACTTC
cdr3_aa: CATSRVGAGALAKNIQYF

d_call: -
j_call: TRBJ1-1
v_call: TRBV13
clone_size: few
cdr3_nt: TGTGCCAGCAGCTTAGAAGGATGGAGGTCTGAAGCTTTCTTT
cdr3_aa: CASSLEGWRSEAFF

d_call: -
j_call: TRBJ1-5
v_call: TRBV28
clone_size: -
cdr3_nt: TGTGCCAGCAGCGACGGGGCCGGGCTGCCCCAGCATTTT
cdr3_aa: CASSDGAGLPQHF

d_call: -
j_call: TRBJ2-1
v_call: TRBV5-5
clone_size: -
cdr3_nt: TGCGCCAGCAGCCCAATGACAGAGACCTACAATGAGCAGTTCTTC
cdr3_aa: CASSPMTETYNEQFF

d_call: TRBD1
j_call: TRBJ1-5
v_call: TRBV20-1
clone_size: -
cdr3_nt: TGCAGTGCCGGAGACAGGGGGCATCAGCCCCAGCATTTT
cdr3_aa: CSAGDRGHQPQHF

d_call: TRBD1
j_call: TRBJ1-2
v_call: TRBV7-2
clone_size: -
cdr3_nt: TGTGCCAGCAGCTTACGGAGGACAGGGACTAACTATGGCTACACCTTC
cdr3_aa: CASSLRRTGTNYGYTF

d_call: TRBD2
j_call: TRBJ2-5
v_call: TRBV4-2
clone_size: -
cdr3_nt: TGTGCCAGCAGCCAGCGGGGGGGCCAAGAGACCCAGTACTTC
cdr3_aa: CASSQRGGQETQYF

d_call: -
j_call: TRBJ1-2
v_call: TRBV5-1
clone_size: -
cdr3_nt: TGCGCCAGCAGCTTGGGGGGGGCCGATGGCTACACCTTC
cdr3_aa: CASSLGGADGYTF

d_call: -
j_call: TRBJ1-2
v_call: TRBV20-1
clone_size: -
cdr3_nt: TGCAGTGCTAGGGGGACCCCACGCTATGGCTACACCTTC
cdr3_aa: CSARGTPRYGYTF

d_call: TRBD1
j_call: TRBJ2-5
v_call: TRBV28
clone_size: few
cdr3_nt: TGTGCCAGCAGTCAACCGACAGGGCTCGGAGAGACCCAGTACTTC
cdr3_aa: CASSQPTGLGETQYF

d_call: TRBD1
j_call: TRBJ1-4
v_call: TRBV20-1
clone_size: -
cdr3_nt: TGCAGTGCTAGAGCGAGGAGGGGGCTCGAAAAACTGTTTTTT
cdr3_aa: CSARARRGLEKLFF

d_call: TRBD2
j_call: TRBJ2-1
v_call: TRBV29-1
clone_size: -
cdr3_nt: TGCAGCGTTGAAGGTTTAGGGACTACTTACAATGAGCAGTTCTTC
cdr3_aa: CSVEGLGTTYNEQFF

d_call: -
j_call: TRBJ2-3
v_call: TRBV7-2
clone_size: few
cdr3_nt: TGTGCCAGCAGCTTATCCCAGACAGATACGCAGTATTTT
cdr3_aa: CASSLSQTDTQYF

d_call: -
j_call: TRBJ1-1
v_call: TRBV2
clone_size: -
cdr3_nt: TGTGCCAGCCGGACAGAAATGAACACTGAAGCTTTCTTT
cdr3_aa: CASRTEMNTEAFF

d_call: -
j_call: TRBJ2-1
v_call: TRBV4-2
clone_size: few
cdr3_nt: TGTGCCAGCAGCCAAGAGGCCATCCGGAGGCGGGTCGATGAGCAGTTCTTC
cdr3_aa: CASSQEAIRRRVDEQFF

d_call: -
j_call: TRBJ2-7
v_call: TRBV11-2
clone_size: -
cdr3_nt: TGTGCCAGCAGCTCCCGGTCCTACAATGAGCAGTACTTC
cdr3_aa: CASSSRSYNEQYF

d_call: -
j_call: TRBJ2-5
v_call: TRBV19
clone_size: -
cdr3_nt: TGTGCCAGTAGTATCGCAGGGGACCAAGAGACCCAGTACTTC
cdr3_aa: CASSIAGDQETQYF

d_call: TRBD2
j_call: TRBJ2-7
v_call: TRBV12-3/TRBV12-4
clone_size: -
cdr3_nt: TGTGCCAGCAGCGTAGCGGGGGGGTTGGACAATGAGCAGTACTTC
cdr3_aa: CASSVAGGLDNEQYF

d_call: -
j_call: TRBJ1-4
v_call: TRBV3-1
clone_size: few
cdr3_nt: TGTGCCAGCACAGGGGCAGGGAGCGAAAAACTGTTTTTT
cdr3_aa: CASTGAGSEKLFF

d_call: TRBD2
j_call: TRBJ2-5
v_call: TRBV20-1
clone_size: -
cdr3_nt: TGCAGTGCTAGAGACGACCGGACTAGCGGGGGAGGGGAGACCCAGTACTTC
cdr3_aa: CSARDDRTSGGGETQYF

d_call: TRBD2
j_call: TRBJ2-1
v_call: TRBV7-2
clone_size: -
cdr3_nt: TGTGCCAGCAGCACTAGGGCGGGGGGATACAATGAGCAGTTCTTC
cdr3_aa: CASSTRAGGYNEQFF

d_call: -
j_call: TRBJ1-2
v_call: TRBV28
clone_size: -
cdr3_nt: TGTGCCAGCAGTTTATATTGGGCAGATTACACCTTC
cdr3_aa: CASSLYWADYTF

d_call: TRBD1
j_call: TRBJ1-2
v_call: TRBV20-1
clone_size: -
cdr3_nt: TGCAGTGCTGCCGACAGGGTAGGCTATGGCTACACCTTC
cdr3_aa: CSAADRVGYGYTF

d_call: -
j_call: TRBJ2-5
v_call: TRBV15
clone_size: few
cdr3_nt: TGTGCCACCAGCAGAGACAGTCCGGAGACCCAGTACTTC
cdr3_aa: CATSRDSPETQYF

d_call: TRBD1
j_call: TRBJ2-1
v_call: TRBV6-1
clone_size: -
cdr3_nt: TGTGCCAGCAGTGGGGACAGAGACAATGAGCAGTTCTTC
cdr3_aa: CASSGDRDNEQFF

d_call: -
j_call: TRBJ2-3
v_call: TRBV11-2
clone_size: -
cdr3_nt: TGTGCCAGCAGCTACCGGCCGGACTCCCTTGGCACAGATACGCAGTATTTT
cdr3_aa: CASSYRPDSLGTDTQYF

d_call: -
j_call: TRBJ2-2
v_call: TRBV5-1
clone_size: once
cdr3_nt: TGCGCCAGCAGCTTGAGGACCGGGGGATCCGGGGAGCTGTTTTTT
cdr3_aa: CASSLRTGGSGELFF

d_call: -
j_call: TRBJ1-2
v_call: TRBV28
clone_size: -
cdr3_nt: TGTGCCAGCAGTGAATTGAGGGCAGCTAACTATGGCTACACCTTC
cdr3_aa: CASSELRAANYGYTF

d_call: TRBD1
j_call: TRBJ2-1
v_call: TRBV9
clone_size: -
cdr3_nt: TGTGCCAGCAGCGGGTGGACAGGGGGCTACAATGAGCAGTTCTTC
cdr3_aa: CASSGWTGGYNEQFF

d_call: -
j_call: TRBJ1-2
v_call: TRBV21-1
clone_size: -
cdr3_nt: TGTGCCAGCAGCAAAGCAGGAGGGAATGGCTACACCTTC
cdr3_aa: CASSKAGGNGYTF

d_call: -
j_call: TRBJ2-7
v_call: TRBV20-1
clone_size: -
cdr3_nt: TGCAGTGCTAGGCAGGGGGGAGGGGGCTACGAGCAGTACTTC
cdr3_aa: CSARQGGGGYEQYF

d_call: -
j_call: TRBJ2-5
v_call: TRBV3-1
clone_size: few
cdr3_nt: TGTGCCAGCAGCCAAGGCCGCAACGGGAAAACCCAGTACTTC
cdr3_aa: CASSQGRNGKTQYF